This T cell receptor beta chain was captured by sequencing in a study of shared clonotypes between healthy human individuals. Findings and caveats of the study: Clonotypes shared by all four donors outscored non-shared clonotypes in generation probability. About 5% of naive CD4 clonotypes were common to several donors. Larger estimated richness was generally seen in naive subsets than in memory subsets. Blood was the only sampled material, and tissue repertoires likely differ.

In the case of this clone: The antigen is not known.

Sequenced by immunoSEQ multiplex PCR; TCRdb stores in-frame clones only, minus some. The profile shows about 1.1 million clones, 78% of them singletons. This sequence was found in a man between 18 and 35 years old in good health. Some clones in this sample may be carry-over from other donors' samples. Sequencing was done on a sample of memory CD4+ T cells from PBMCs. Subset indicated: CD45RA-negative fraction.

CDR3 coding DNA: TGTGCCAGCAGCTGGACAGTTAGCTCCTACGAGCAGTACTTC. Its protein product is CASSWTVSSYEQYF. The chain combines TRBV5-6 with TRBJ2-5, with D perhaps TRBD1 (6 bases). The assigned J gene may be wrong: the sequence end matches TRBJ2-7 better. CDR1 and CDR2 from the germline V gene are SGHDT and YYEEEE. There are 14 residues in the CDR3.